Following are 7 T cell receptor beta chains from one sample sequenced in a study of T cells in Graves' hyperthyroidism and ophthalmopathy (dated by TCRdb to between 2017 and 2020). The method behind the library was multiplex PCR. Sequenced using an Illumina HiSeq 2000. The TCR beta CDR3 regions were amplified from RNA transcripts. A first-round RT-PCR of the TCR CDR3 used the HTBI primer set with the Qiagen OneStep RT-PCR kit. The public reads were reprocessed in TCRdb via fastp at Q25 and MiXCR, keeping in-frame beta chains. Rows are combined by CDR3 protein, so each entry shows the most common genes and DNA. This sample is represented by 250,000 to 300,000 distinct CDR3 sequences; more than 10% of them were singletons. 7.8% of the sample lies in the top ten. Sequences were obtained from blood. These receptor sequences come from a woman in her twenties or thirties with Graves' hyperthyroidism that later progressed to Graves' ophthalmopathy.

This clonotype was seen ten or more times. The chain joins TRBV30 to TRBJ2-1; perhaps TRBD2 as D (6 bases). V was shortened by 2 bases and J by 2 bases, with 10 bases between the two germline ends. This CDR3 has 14 amino acids. Germline-derived CDR1 and CDR2 are GTSNPN and SVGIG (reference sequence). CDR3: CAWSRGSPYNEQFF. CDR3 in DNA: TGTGCCTGGAGTCGGGGGTCCCCCTACAATGAGCAGTTCTTC.

V usage is TRBV5-4 and J usage is TRBJ1-1, with D hard to call. V shed 0 bases and J shed 4 bases, with 10 bases lying between them. The CDR3 contains 14 residues. Germline CDR1 reads SGHNT; CDR2 reads YYREEE (reference sequence). The CDR3 region is CASSLGHGGTEAFF. As DNA, the CDR3 is TGTGCCAGCAGCTTGGGACACGGAGGCACTGAAGCTTTCTTT.

The chain has TRBV6-2 or TRBV6-3 and TRBJ2-2; D gene unclear. V was trimmed by 8 bases and J by 8 bases, leaving 9 bases between them. The germline gives CDR1 MNHEY, CDR2 SVGEGT. The CDR3 is made up of 11 amino acids. CDR3 coding DNA: TGTGCCAGCGCCAGGTTGGGGGAGCTGTTTTTT. This gives the protein CASARLGELFF.

The sample holds many counts of this clonotype. The chain combines TRBV7-8 with TRBJ2-5, with D maybe TRBD1 (6 bases). V gave up 4 bases and J gave up 3 bases, with 18 bases separating them. The CDR3 totals 16 residues. Per germline, CDR1 SGHVS and CDR2 FQNEAQ. CDR3 amino acids: CASSSMVQGPEETQYF. CDR3 DNA sequence: TGTGCCAGCAGCTCCATGGTACAGGGCCCCGAAGAGACCCAGTACTTC.

This clonotype was seen a few times. This chain links TRBV6-2 or TRBV6-3 with TRBJ1-2, with unresolved D. CDR1 MNHEY and CDR2 SVGEGT come from the germline V gene. This CDR3 is 10 amino acids long. V was pared by 4 bases and J by 8 bases, with 5 bases between. DNA for the CDR3: TGTGCCAGCAGTTCCTCAGGCTACACCTTC. It encodes CASSSSGYTF.

A note on this clonotype: A read error may be the cause here, since a much bigger clone is one base away. The rearrangement joins TRBV7-9 to TRBJ2-1, with TRBD2 as a possible D gene (5 bases). Germline lookup yields CDR1 SEHNR and CDR2 FQNEAQ (reference sequence). The CDR3 loop spans 16 amino acids. CDR3 coding DNA: TGTACCAGCAGCTTAGGGAGCCCTATCTCCTACAATGAGCAGTTCTTC. This translates into CTSSLGSPISYNEQFF.

This clonotype has just a few counts. A much more abundant neighbour one base away suggests this may be a read error. The chain recombines TRBV15 with TRBJ2-1; 11 bases are a match to TRBD2. V shed 1 base and J 13 bases; nucleotides not matched to a gene: 12. Germline assignment: CDR1 LNHNV and CDR2 YYDKDF (reference sequence). The CDR3 is 16 residues long. The CDR3 here is CATSRVAGGDSVTQFF. In DNA, the CDR3 is TGTGCCACCAGCAGAGTAGCGGGAGGGGATAGTGTGACCCAGTTCTTC.